This record covers a single TCR beta chain. This clonotype has more than one count but fewer than ten. The specificity of this receptor is unknown. Per-base qualities were not stored, and no clone one base away is much larger. This entry belongs to a study of T cell repertoires in cytomegalovirus infection (dated by TCRdb to between 2018 and 2021). At the level of the whole study: Donor HLA type was relevant to the analysis, because carriage of CMV infection together with the matching HLA type was indicated by public TCR beta signatures. What the authors observed across the whole study: In both this cohort and an independent roughly 350-donor cohort, the cumulative frequency of public TCR beta family members distinguished carriers of CMV infection plus the relevant HLA type. The ex vivo response was dominated by HLA-C-restricted CMV-specific TCR beta clonotypes, which also provided the single most frequent clonotype in two of eight donors.

Trimming removed 4 bases from V and 4 bases from J, leaving 10 bases between the germline ends. For CDR1 and CDR2, the germline V gene lists SNHLY and FYNNEI. Including cysteine and phenylalanine, the CDR3 has 13 amino acids. Just the 39-base CDR3 DNA is kept, in frame starting at base 1. Instrument on record: Illumina HiSeq 1500. The public reads were reanalyzed by TCRdb: fastp trimming at Q25, MiXCR alignment, in-frame beta chains only. CDR3 protein duplicates are merged, each entry listing the most common genes and DNA. Here the sample has about 180,000 distinct CDR3 sequences; 15% to 20% occur a single time. The ten largest clones capture under 30% of the sample.

This clonotype was obtained from a human donor in good health (CMV status not recorded). Some clones in this sample may be carry-over from other donors' samples. The sequence is built from TRBV2 and TRBJ1-2, with the identity of the D gene unclear. Sequenced: CD8+ T cells from PBMCs. The CDR3 is CASSGEPFYGYTF. The DNA reads as follows: TGTGCCAGCAGTGGGGAGCCCTTCTATGGCTACACCTTC. The reference TRBV2 and TRBJ1-2 proteins fill in what lies around the CDR3, so the full variable domain reads EPEVTQTPSHQVTQMGQEVILRCVPISNHLYFYWYRQILGQKVEFLVSFYNNEISEKSEIFDDQFSVERPDGSNFTLKIRSTKLEDSAMYFCASSGEPFYGYTFGSGTRLTVV.